This TCR beta chain was profiled in a study of shared clonotypes between healthy human individuals (dated by TCRdb to 2018 to 2021). Notes on the research overall: A few men and a couple of women, aged 18 to 49 years, made up the cohort. Libraries were prepared and TCR repertoires were sequenced by different laboratories using diverse techniques, in order to increase sequencing depth and limit assay-specific biases. For each donor, three plates each were used for CD4 naive and CD4 memory, two plates were used for CD8 naive, and one plate was used for CD8 memory. Blood TCR repertoires of about five healthy adults were deeply sequenced to estimate repertoire size and the extent of clonotype sharing between individuals. Per donor, leukapheresis produced somewhere between about 0.8 and 9.5 billion PBMCs. Here is what the overall study found, with its caveats: The genetic and exposure-history diversity represented was limited by the small number of donors. Sampling was restricted to blood, and TCR repertoires in tissue are likely to differ from TCR repertoires in blood. Compared with non-shared clonotypes, the clonotypes found in all four sorted-subset donors had higher generation probabilities. Across a handful of donors, approximately 5% of naive CD4, approximately 3.6% of naive CD8, roughly 2.2% of memory CD4, and approximately 0.4% of memory CD8 clonotypes were shared. Larger estimated clonotype richness was generally found for naive subsets than for memory subsets. Based on pairwise subsampling, the degree of clonotype sharing among donors was expected to be affected by sequencing depth. Incomplete sequencing was indicated by rarefaction of sorted-subset datasets, despite the large sequencing depth.

The junction carries 5 bases between V and J, which are trimmed by 0 bases and 5 bases respectively. The CDR3 covers 13 residues, taking in both the cysteine and the phenylalanine. Only CDR3 DNA is held: 39 bases, read in frame from base 1. The germline V gene sets CDR1 to KGHSY and CDR2 to FQNENV. TCR CDR3 regions were amplified from genomic DNA by multiplex PCR using the deep immunoSEQ assay. Extracted genomic DNA from each cell subset was distributed evenly across all wells of several immunoSEQ 96-well plates, and each plate was treated as a replicate. Each replicate PCR for sorted subsets received around 0.2 ug genomic DNA, equal to 30,000 or so T cell genomes. The purified libraries were quantified using a Qubit 3.0 fluorometer, sized with a Bioanalyzer 2100, and then quantified again using the KAPA Library Quantification kit. A separate single-read 150-cycle Illumina NextSeq 550 flow cell was used to sequence each immunoSEQ 96-well plate. The authors' pipeline ran thus. Because only junctional sequences without quality scores were contained in the immunoSEQ output, filtering matching that applied to full-length reads could not be performed. Sequences were annotated with PyIR, a Python wrapper for IgBLAST v1.9, using IMGT germline references to assign V/J genes and CDR3. Reads were filtered out if the reads had weak V/J assignments (E-value above 1e-6), no CDR3, stop codons, out-of-frame junctions, or ambiguous translated residues. V3J clonotypes were defined as sequences sharing the same inferred V gene, J gene, and CDR3 amino acid sequence. Percentage overlap between repertoires was calculated by dividing the number of shared unique clonotypes by the size of the smaller repertoire. Three approaches were used to assess repertoire richness: RTK rarefaction, the Chao1 estimator, and Recon v2.1 estimates of unobserved clonotypes. OLGA was used to compute generation probabilities for all TCRbeta clonotypes that the gDNA method yielded from a few donors. TCRdb provides this immuneACCESS table in a form limited to in-frame rearrangements. Some clones are lacking; in checked studies, under half of them reflect an unresolved V gene, and why the rest are absent is not known. V and J calls plus clone size are reproduced from that table; the DNA served to infer D and trimming. This sample comprises over a million clones, roughly 74% of them detected only once. The ten largest make up 0.6% to 0.7% of the sample.

The donors were healthy, HIV-negative adults who had no recently reported acute infections or vaccinations. All donors were Caucasian adults living in Nashville, Tennessee, USA. CD4+ T cells were enriched through magnetic negative selection, after which naive cells were positively selected on CD45RA and the remaining negative fraction served as the memory subset. After blood collection by leukapheresis, PBMCs were isolated using Ficoll-Histopaque density gradient centrifugation and then cryopreserved in the vapor phase of liquid nitrogen. Analytical flow cytometry was used to check the purity and quantity of each magnetically sorted T cell population. Genomic DNA was isolated from each sorted fraction and quantified by UV absorbance on a Nanodrop 2000c. This clone came up once. There is no known antigen for this receptor. Within one base of it there is no much larger clone, and no base qualities were kept.

Sequencing input: memory CD4+ T cells from PBMCs. The cell subset or site label here, explained by the study, means: CD45RA-negative fraction. Recombination joined TRBV16 with TRBJ1-5; the D gene cannot be resolved reliably. The sequence came from a man younger than 30 in good health. Some clones in this sample may be carry-over from other donors' samples. The CDR3 corresponds to CASSQSRDQPQHF. The DNA sequence follows: TGTGCCAGCAGCCAATCACGAGATCAGCCCCAGCATTTT.